In this sample, the clone carrying this TCR beta chain is medium-sized. Antigen specificity is unknown. The germline gene is not matched at one end of the junction; a read error may be the cause. Regarding treatment: roughly 11-day PBMC culture with coronavirus spike peptide pools or control peptides (ViraFEST assay). With peptide pools, ViraFEST first expanded antigen-specific T cells and afterwards sequenced their TCRs. These data originate in a study of vaccination and CD4 T cells after COVID-19. Whole-study context: Control cultures were given a CEFX pool, an HIV-1 Nef pool, or no peptide.

The study's findings and limits: SARS-CoV-2-reactive clonotypes rose nonsignificantly, with the median going from around 20 to 38.

Germline CDR1 is SSHAT and CDR2 is FNYEAQ (reference sequence). CDR3 size: 14 residues. Researchers used the Oncomine TCR Beta short-read assay to sequence DNA from cultured CD4+ T cells. TCRdb redid the calling of the PCR reads with MiXCR, one entry per CDR3 protein. The sample lists under 5,000 distinct CDR3 sequences, roughly 20% seen once, with about 14% in the top ten. The sequenced sample was CD4+ T cells from blood, cultured in vitro. The origin of this receptor is a human donor who had recovered from COVID-19. The chain employs TRBV7-7 and TRBJ2-1; 9 nucleotides match TRBD1. CDR3 sequence (DNA): TGTGCTAGCAGCCAAGGGACAGGGTTGGATGAGCAGTTCTTC. It encodes CASSQGTGLDEQFF.